This paragraph reports one T cell receptor beta chain. This specimen belongs to a study of identical twins. The CDR3 has 16 amino acids. The germline gives CDR1 LNHDA, CDR2 SQIVND (reference sequence). The V gene lost 3 bases and the J gene lost 3 bases, with 16 bases spanning the gap. TCRdb re-called the 5' RACE reads through MiXCR, storing one row per CDR3 protein. The data hold a few hundred thousand distinct CDR3 sequences, with roughly 20% observed a single time. The sequence came from a man over 45 in good health. The chain has TRBV19 and TRBJ2-3; D is possibly TRBD1 (5 bases). The sequenced sample was naive T cells sorted from blood. The CDR3 spells CASSMRQGSTTDTQYF. The CDR3 coding sequence is TGTGCCAGTAGTATGAGGCAGGGTAGTACGACAGATACGCAGTATTTT.